The text below deals with one TCR beta chain. The CDR3 spans 12 residues. TCRdb fed the 5' RACE reads into MiXCR, producing one record per CDR3 protein. Counted here are approximately 500,000 distinct CDR3 sequences, less than 25% occurring once; the ten biggest clones make up approximately 2.9%. This entry belongs to a study of identical twins. These data were also filed under a second study, of T cells expressing NK-cell markers.

The sequence came from a woman aged 18 to 35 in good health. The chain carries TRBV21-1 and TRBJ1-2. TRBV21-1 is shown as a pseudogene. Sequencing used CD4+ T cells sorted from blood. CDR3 sequence (DNA): TGTGCCACCAGGGGCCAAGGAGCTGGCTACACCTTC. This translates into CATRGQGAGYTF.